One and the same sample provided the 19 T cell receptor beta chains below, sequenced in a study of blood T cell repertoires in COVID-19 (dated by TCRdb to 2018 to 2021). Libraries were made using the immunoSEQ multiplex PCR assay. The immuneACCESS repertoire file appears here via TCRdb, limited to in-frame rearrangements. These files lack a portion of the clones; in checked studies, under half of the deficit traces to unresolved V genes, and the cause of the others is not known. This sample is represented by about 200,000 clones; around nine tenths of them were singletons. The top ten clones comprise about 22% of the sample. Sequencing used peripheral blood. These receptors all come from a man aged 55 to 69 with active or convalescent COVID-19.

The chain employs TRBV6-6 and TRBJ2-1; D might be TRBD2 (7 bases). V was cut by 1 base and J by 9 bases, with 13 bases left in between. CDR3 size: 14 residues. Germline CDR1 reads MNHNY; CDR2 reads SVGAGI (reference sequence). Here the CDR3 DNA reads TGTGCCAGCAGTTACTTTGAGGGGGGGACTGAGCAGTTCTTC. The encoded protein is CASSYFEGGTEQFF.

As to this clone: A read error may produce the germline difference seen at one junction end. The V and J genes are TRBV10-3 and TRBJ1-2, with D tentatively TRBD1 (6 bases). Germline loops: CDR1 ENHRY, CDR2 SYGVKD. The CDR3 covers 15 residues. The chain's CDR3 is CAISETTTGPGLDAF. CDR3 nucleotides: TGTGCCATCAGTGAGACAACAACAGGGCCCGGTCTGGACGCCTTC.

V usage is TRBV5-1 and J usage is TRBJ1-4; D not resolved. The germline V gene encodes CDR1 SGHRS and CDR2 YFSETQ. Trimming removed 2 bases at V and 4 bases at J, with 9 bases between. CDR3 length equals 14 residues. CDR3 amino acids: CASSLRQDNEKLFF. In DNA, the CDR3 is TGCGCCAGCAGCTTAAGGCAGGATAATGAAAAACTGTTTTTT.

The V call is TRBV5-1, the J call TRBJ1-6, with D maybe TRBD1 (6 bases). Per the germline V gene, CDR1 is SGHRS and CDR2 is YFSETQ. The CDR3 extends over 14 amino acids. The V end was cut by 0 bases, the J end by 7 bases, with 8 bases between. The DNA for the CDR3 is TGCGCCAGCAGCTTGGGACAGGAAAATTCACCCCTCCACTTT. Translated: CASSLGQENSPLHF.

The chain employs TRBV9 and TRBJ2-1; TRBD2 agrees at 11 bases. Germline trimming cut 3 bases from V and 4 bases from J; bases unmatched to any gene: 9. The CDR3 sequence is 17 residues long. Looked up from germline, CDR1 is SGDLS and CDR2 is YYNGEE. Here the CDR3 reads CASSASGGPLGYNEQFF. The CDR3 nucleotides are TGTGCCAGCAGCGCTAGCGGGGGGCCGCTCGGATACAATGAGCAGTTCTTC.

This clone was recorded a few times. The V gene is TRBV7-7, the J gene TRBJ2-5; 7 bases line up with TRBD1. J lost 2 bases, V lost 5 bases, and 8 bases had no gene match. The CDR3 is made up of 15 amino acids. CDR1 and CDR2 (germline): SSHAT, FNYEAQ (reference sequence). CDR3 sequence reads: CASSPRLTGQETQYF. CDR3 in DNA: TGTGCCAGCAGCCCGCGATTGACAGGGCAAGAGACCCAGTACTTC.

For the CDR3, the DNA is TGTGCCAGCAGTTACTCCCAGGGGAAAGCTTTCTTT. Its protein product is CASSYSQGKAFF. This chain links TRBV6-5 with TRBJ1-1, with a weak D call TRBD1 (6 bases). Germline lookup yields CDR1 MNHEY and CDR2 SVGAGI. V was clipped by 0 bases and J by 9 bases, with 8 bases between them. The length of the CDR3 is 12 residues.

This chain uses TRBV4-1 with TRBJ1-2, with 11 bases matching TRBD1. The CDR3 totals 16 residues. V was pared by 2 bases and J by 2 bases, with 4 bases of the junction left unmatched. Germline values: CDR1 MGHRA, CDR2 YSYEKL. This CDR3 is CASSQTGTGGNYGYTF. CDR3 sequence (DNA): TGCGCCAGCAGCCAAACCGGGACAGGGGGAAACTATGGCTACACCTTC.

The chain combines TRBV9 with TRBJ1-6; no definite D call. V shed 0 bases and J shed 8 bases, with 6 bases lying between them. CDR1 is SGDLS and CDR2 is YYNGEE in the germline V gene. There are 13 residues in the CDR3. For the CDR3, the DNA is TGTGCCAGCAGCGTAGGTGAGGATTCACCCCTCCACTTT. It specifies CASSVGEDSPLHF.

This clone was found once. The genes are TRBV2 and TRBJ2-5; TRBD2 matches 12 bases. This CDR3 is built from 15 residues. Per the germline V gene, CDR1 is SNHLY and CDR2 is FYNNEI. Trimming removed 6 bases from V and 3 bases from J; junction bases left unmatched: 5. The CDR3 sequence is CASSKGLAGKETQYF. The CDR3 coding sequence is TGTGCCAGCAGCAAAGGACTAGCGGGAAAAGAGACCCAGTACTTC.

V gene TRBV25-1 combines with J gene TRBJ2-7; 9 nucleotides align to TRBD1. Germline loops: CDR1 MGHDK, CDR2 SYGVNS. Losses at the gene ends were 8 bases for V and 0 bases for J; bases not matched to a gene: 8. The CDR3 sequence is 15 residues long. CDR3 bases: TGTGCCAGCGGGGGGACAGGGCCTAGCTCCTACGAGCAGTACTTC. It encodes CASGGTGPSSYEQYF.

The chain couples TRBV5-1 to TRBJ1-1; 9 bases map to TRBD1. The CDR3 has 17 residues. The germline gives CDR1 SGHRS, CDR2 YFSETQ. The J segment lost 3 bases and the V segment lost 0 bases, leaving 9 bases of the junction unmatched. The CDR3 here is CASSLVGTGGAYTEAFF. In nucleotides, the CDR3 is TGCGCCAGCAGCTTGGTAGGTACAGGGGGCGCCTACACTGAAGCTTTCTTT.

This clone was recorded a few times. This rearrangement joins TRBV5-6 to TRBJ1-5; D is unresolved. The CDR3 contains 14 residues. Looked up from germline, CDR1 is SGHDT and CDR2 is YYEEEE. V was shortened by 2 bases and J by 2 bases, with 8 bases between the two germline ends. As DNA, the CDR3 is TGTGCCAGCAGCTTCAGCCAGGGCAATCAGCCCCAGCATTTT. Its protein is CASSFSQGNQPQHF.

CDR3 bases: TGTGCCAGTGTGGGGGGGGGCGGGTATGGCTACACCTTC. Its translation: CASVGGGGYGYTF. The chain links TRBV6-6 to TRBJ1-2; perhaps TRBD1 as D (6 bases). The CDR3 length is 13 residues. Germline lookup yields CDR1 MNHNY and CDR2 SVGAGI (reference sequence). V was trimmed by 9 bases and J by 5 bases, leaving 16 bases between them.

The count of this clone is one. The chain employs TRBV3-1 (or the pseudogene TRBV3-2) and TRBJ1-3; TRBD1 might be the D (6 bases). This CDR3 is built from 15 residues. V was clipped by 3 bases and J by 2 bases, with 11 bases between them. Germline V gives CDR1 LGHDT, CDR2 YNNKEL (reference sequence). This CDR3 is CASSQQTGTGNTIYF. CDR3 nucleotides: TGTGCCAGCAGCCAGCAAACAGGGACTGGAAACACCATATATTTT.

The chain combines TRBV7-9 with TRBJ2-2, with TRBD1 matching 10 bases. In germline, CDR1 is SEHNR, CDR2 FQNEAQ (reference sequence). After removal of 5 bases from V and 4 bases from J, the junction contained 13 bases not matched to a gene. The CDR3 is 18 residues long. The CDR3 nucleotides are TGTGCCAGCAGCCCCTCCTTTCCGGGGACAGGGGTCACCGGGGAGCTGTTTTTT. Protein product: CASSPSFPGTGVTGELFF.

The chain recombines TRBV21-1 with TRBJ1-2; TRBD1, the table's D call, was not compared with the DNA. TRBV21-1 is described as a pseudogene. This CDR3 has 15 amino acids. The CDR3 region is CASGQSTTNRGGYTF. The DNA for the CDR3 is TGTGCCAGTGGCCAATCCACGACCAACAGGGGTGGCTACACCTTC.

This clone was recorded once. The CDR3: CASSGTGGETQYF. CDR3 in DNA: TGTGCCAGTTCCGGGACAGGGGGAGAGACCCAGTACTTC. V is TRBV19 and J is TRBJ2-5; 11 bases match TRBD1. With 8 bases clipped from V and 4 bases from J, the junction kept 3 bases outside the gene matches. Germline CDR1 LNHDA, CDR2 SQIVND (reference sequence). This CDR3 region has 13 residues.

The chain is built from TRBV5-1 and TRBJ1-1; no definite D call. The CDR3 is 14 residues long. Trimming stripped 0 bases from V and 1 base from J, with 7 bases between. CDR1 is SGHRS, CDR2 YFSETQ, per germline. The CDR3 loop reads CASSLVQANTEAFF. CDR3 sequence (DNA): TGCGCCAGCAGCTTGGTTCAGGCGAACACTGAAGCTTTCTTT.